The rows below give T cell receptor beta chains drawn from one sample of a study of T cells in localized non-small cell lung cancer. Profiling relied on immunoSEQ multiplex PCR, and the TCRdb table lists in-frame clones only, not all of them. The table includes approximately 19,000 clones, about 83% detected once. The specimen was peripheral blood, collected before any cancer treatment. These receptors were taken from a man aged 35 to 69 with stage I lung adenocarcinoma. CDR3s include the opening cysteine and the closing phenylalanine or tryptophan. The D gene is left open where the match is weak. For some rows the clone size is stated as once, few or many, or as a class when expanded; others skip it.

d_gene	v_gene	abundance	j_gene	CDR3aa	CDR3nt
-	TRBV7-9	-	TRBJ2-3	CASSLRDGSTDTQYF	TGTGCCAGCAGCTTAAGGGACGGAAGCACAGATACGCAGTATTTT
-	TRBV9	-	TRBJ2-2	CASSSGLYTGELFF	TGTGCCAGCAGCTCCGGACTTTACACCGGGGAGCTGTTTTTT
TRBD1	TRBV7-2	-	TRBJ2-6	CASSPMGQGAYGANVLTF	TGTGCCAGCAGCCCCATGGGGCAGGGGGCGTATGGGGCCAACGTCCTGACTTTC
TRBD2	TRBV28	once	TRBJ2-7	CASSSPLAGGYEQYF	TGTGCCAGCAGTTCTCCTTTAGCGGGAGGATACGAGCAGTACTTC
-	TRBV14	-	TRBJ1-1	CASSRQYTEAFF	TGTGCCAGCAGCCGACAGTACACTGAAGCTTTCTTT
TRBD1	TRBV28	-	TRBJ2-4	CASGTGDYLAKNIQYF	TGTGCCAGCGGGACAGGGGACTATCTAGCCAAAAACATTCAGTACTTC
TRBD1	TRBV30	once	TRBJ2-7	CAGGQGLYEQYF	TGTGCTGGCGGACAGGGGTTATACGAGCAGTACTTC
-	TRBV18	-	TRBJ2-3	CASSRDTQYF	TGTGCCAGCTCACGAGATACGCAGTATTTT
-	TRBV7-2	-	TRBJ1-5	CASSFTTGLKRQPQHF	TGTGCCAGCAGCTTCACTACCGGGCTTAAGCGTCAGCCCCAGCATTTT
TRBD1	TRBV12-5	-	TRBJ1-1	CASGLGGQGRFSEAFF	TGTGCTAGTGGTCTGGGGGGACAGGGTCGGTTTAGTGAAGCTTTCTTT
TRBD2	TRBV7-9	-	TRBJ2-5	CASSGLAVQETQYF	TGTGCCAGCAGCGGACTAGCGGTTCAAGAGACCCAGTACTTC
-	TRBV19	-	TRBJ1-5	CATGDLNQPQHF	TGTGCCACCGGGGACCTAAATCAGCCCCAGCATTTT
TRBD2	TRBV29-1	-	TRBJ2-5	CSVGPTTSGRAGETQYF	TGCAGCGTTGGACCCACGACTAGCGGGAGGGCCGGGGAGACCCAGTACTTC
TRBD1	TRBV9	-	TRBJ1-1	CASSPRQGLNTEAFF	TGTGCCAGCAGCCCTCGACAGGGACTCAACACTGAAGCTTTCTTT
TRBD1	TRBV4-1	-	TRBJ2-1	CASSQESRDRVRGHNEQFF	TGCGCCAGCAGCCAAGAGTCCCGGGACAGGGTACGGGGCCACAATGAGCAGTTCTTC
TRBD2	TRBV28	once	TRBJ2-3	CASSFPSGSVVDTQYF	TGTGCCAGCAGTTTCCCGAGCGGGAGTGTGGTAGATACGCAGTATTTT
-	TRBV5-4	-	TRBJ1-2	CASSLFVDSSYGYTF	TGTGCCAGCAGCTTGTTTGTGGACAGCTCCTATGGCTACACCTTC
TRBD1	TRBV28	-	TRBJ1-2	CASSTGGNGYTF	TGTGCCAGCAGCACAGGGGGGAATGGCTACACCTTC
-	TRBV4-1	-	TRBJ2-7	CASSQDLANHYEQYF	TGCGCCAGCAGCCAAGATCTAGCTAACCACTACGAGCAGTACTTC
-	TRBV6-6	-	TRBJ2-2	CASSVDRNTGELFF	TGTGCCAGCAGTGTTGACAGGAACACCGGGGAGCTGTTTTTT
TRBD1	TRBV7-2	-	TRBJ1-2	CASSHQTGYGYTF	TGTGCCAGCAGCCACCAGACAGGGTACGGCTACACCTTC
TRBD2	TRBV7-8	-	TRBJ2-7	CASQRGPSYEQYF	TGTGCCAGCCAGCGGGGGCCCTCCTACGAGCAGTACTTC
-	TRBV4-1	-	TRBJ2-5	CASSQSANVGETQYF	TGCGCCAGCAGCCAATCTGCAAACGTGGGTGAGACCCAGTACTTC
TRBD2	TRBV15	-	TRBJ2-1	CATSREVDRGAYNEQFF	TGTGCCACCAGCAGAGAAGTAGATCGGGGGGCCTACAATGAGCAGTTCTTC
TRBD1	TRBV29-1	-	TRBJ1-2	CSVDAQGARGYTF	TGCAGCGTTGACGCACAGGGGGCAAGAGGCTACACCTTC
-	TRBV27	-	TRBJ2-7	CASGIIYEQYF	TGTGCCAGCGGAATAATCTACGAGCAGTACTTC
-	TRBV7-2	-	TRBJ1-2	CASSSRPYGYTF	TGTGCCAGCAGCTCGCGTCCGTATGGCTACACCTTC
TRBD2	TRBV7-6	-	TRBJ2-2	CASSLAAGAGGELFF	TGTGCCAGCAGCTTAGCCGCGGGAGCGGGCGGGGAGCTGTTTTTT
-	TRBV5-6	-	TRBJ1-1	CASSLVGGADTEAFF	TGTGCCAGCAGCTTGGTCGGAGGGGCAGACACTGAAGCTTTCTTT
-	TRBV29-1	-	TRBJ1-1	CSVSTGLNTEAFF	TGCAGCGTCTCGACAGGCTTGAACACTGAAGCTTTCTTT
-	TRBV29-1	few	TRBJ1-2	CSVERGSYGYTF	TGCAGCGTTGAGAGGGGTTCCTATGGCTACACCTTC
-	TRBV27	few	TRBJ2-5	CASSSERVPETQYF	TGTGCCAGCAGTTCCGAGCGGGTCCCGGAGACCCAGTACTTC
-	TRBV10-3	-	TRBJ1-1	CAISDRGRGTEAFF	TGTGCCATCAGTGATCGGGGAAGGGGCACTGAAGCTTTCTTT
TRBD2	TRBV11-2	-	TRBJ2-7	CASSLDRGTSSINEQYF	TGTGCCAGCAGCTTAGACAGGGGGACTAGCAGTATCAACGAGCAGTACTTC
-	TRBV5-1	-	TRBJ2-3	CASSLGFRRTSTDTQYF	TGCGCCAGCAGCTTAGGGTTCCGTCGGACTAGCACAGATACGCAGTATTTT
-	TRBV5-6	-	TRBJ2-7	CASSFRREQYF	TGTGCCAGCAGCTTTAGGAGAGAGCAGTACTTC
-	TRBV12-5	few	TRBJ2-2	CASGLDITNTGELFF	TGTGCTAGTGGTTTGGACATCACGAACACCGGGGAGCTGTTTTTT
-	TRBV7-6	-	TRBJ2-3	CASSSTGMFTDTQYF	TGTGCCAGCAGCTCTACAGGGATGTTCACAGATACGCAGTATTTT
TRBD2	TRBV10-2	medium-sized	TRBJ2-5	CASEEGTSGGAGGETQYF	TGCGCCAGCGAGGAGGGGACTAGCGGGGGGGCCGGTGGAGAGACCCAGTACTTC
-	TRBV11-2	-	TRBJ2-2	CASSLGGVGSGELFF	TGTGCCAGCAGCTTAGGCGGGGTTGGGTCCGGGGAGCTGTTTTTT
-	TRBV25-1	-	TRBJ2-7	CASSAVDTDYEQYF	TGTGCCAGCAGTGCTGTCGACACCGACTACGAGCAGTACTTC
-	TRBV27	-	TRBJ1-5	CASSLRGGRPPQHF	TGTGCCAGCAGCCTCCGGGGGGGACGCCCGCCCCAGCATTTT
TRBD1	TRBV2	-	TRBJ2-7	CASAGQGVYEQYF	TGTGCCAGTGCCGGGCAGGGGGTGTACGAGCAGTACTTC
TRBD1	TRBV4-2	-	TRBJ1-1	CASSQDQGGYTEAFF	TGTGCCAGCAGCCAAGATCAAGGGGGCTACACTGAAGCTTTCTTT